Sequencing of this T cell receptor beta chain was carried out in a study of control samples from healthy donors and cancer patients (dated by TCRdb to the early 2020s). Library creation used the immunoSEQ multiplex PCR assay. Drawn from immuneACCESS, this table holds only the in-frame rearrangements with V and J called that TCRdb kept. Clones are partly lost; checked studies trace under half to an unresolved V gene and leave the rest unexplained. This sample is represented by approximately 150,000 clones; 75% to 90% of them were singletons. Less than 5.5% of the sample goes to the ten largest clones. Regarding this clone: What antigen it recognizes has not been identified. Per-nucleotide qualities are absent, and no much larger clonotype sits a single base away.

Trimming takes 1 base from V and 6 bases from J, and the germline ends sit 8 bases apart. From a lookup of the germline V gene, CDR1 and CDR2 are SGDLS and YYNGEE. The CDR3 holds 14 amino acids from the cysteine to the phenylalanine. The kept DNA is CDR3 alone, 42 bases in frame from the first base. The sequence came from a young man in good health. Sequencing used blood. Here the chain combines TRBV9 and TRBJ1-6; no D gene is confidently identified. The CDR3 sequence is CASSVKGINSPLHF. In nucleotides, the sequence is TGTGCCAGCAGCGTAAAGGGCATTAATTCACCCCTCCACTTT.